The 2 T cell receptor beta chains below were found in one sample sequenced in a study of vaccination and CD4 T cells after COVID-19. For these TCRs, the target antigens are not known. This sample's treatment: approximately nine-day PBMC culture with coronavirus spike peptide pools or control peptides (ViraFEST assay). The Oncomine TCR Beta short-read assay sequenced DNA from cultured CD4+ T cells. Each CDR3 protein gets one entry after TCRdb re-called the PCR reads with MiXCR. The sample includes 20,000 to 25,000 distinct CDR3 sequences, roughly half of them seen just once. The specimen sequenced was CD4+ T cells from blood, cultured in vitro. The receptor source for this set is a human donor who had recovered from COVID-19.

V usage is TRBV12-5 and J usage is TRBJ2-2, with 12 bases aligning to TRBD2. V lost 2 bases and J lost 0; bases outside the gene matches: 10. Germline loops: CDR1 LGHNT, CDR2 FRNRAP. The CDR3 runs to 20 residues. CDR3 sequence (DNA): TGTGCTAGTGGTTTGACTAGCGGGGGGCTAATTGTCGCGAACACCGGGGAGCTGTTTTTT. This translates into CASGLTSGGLIVANTGELFF.

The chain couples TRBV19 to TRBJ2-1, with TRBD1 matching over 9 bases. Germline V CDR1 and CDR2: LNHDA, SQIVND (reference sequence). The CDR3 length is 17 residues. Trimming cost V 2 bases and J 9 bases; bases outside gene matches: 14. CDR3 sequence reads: CASSILSGQGERAEQFF. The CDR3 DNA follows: TGTGCCAGTAGTATACTGTCGGGACAGGGTGAACGGGCTGAGCAGTTCTTC.